The 8 T cell receptor beta chains listed next were all sequenced from one sample in a study of response to subunit inactivated influenza vaccine. TCRdb itself ran the RT-PCR reads through MiXCR, one entry per CDR3 protein. The profile covers 500,000 to 600,000 distinct CDR3 sequences, with 14% appearing a single time and more than 9.5% taken by the ten largest. The sequenced sample was PBMCs from blood, obtained about 12 days after vaccination. Receptor source: a man over 45 who received an inactivated influenza vaccine.

V gene TRBV20-1 combines with J gene TRBJ2-1, with 8 bases aligning to TRBD2. The CDR3 extends over 15 amino acids. The trim removed 4 bases at V and 1 base at J, leaving 6 bases unmatched. The germline CDR1 and CDR2 sequences are DFQATT and SNEGSKA (reference sequence). The chain's CDR3 is CSAIRGGRSYNEQFF. CDR3 nucleotide sequence: TGCAGTGCTATCCGGGGGGGGCGTTCCTACAATGAGCAGTTCTTC.

In DNA form, the CDR3 reads TGCAGTGCTAGGCAACCAGGGCAGTACGAGCAGTACTTC. This translates into CSARQPGQYEQYF. The chain has TRBV20-1 and TRBJ2-7; D is perhaps TRBD1 (5 bases). Looked up from germline, CDR1 is DFQATT and CDR2 is SNEGSKA (reference sequence). V was trimmed by 3 bases and J by 4 bases, leaving 13 bases between them. The CDR3 contains 13 residues.

Remarks on this clonotype: A read error may produce the germline difference seen at one junction end. The J gene is TRBJ2-3, the V gene TRBV14, with D perhaps TRBD2 (5 bases). The CDR3 loop spans 14 amino acids. Germline loops: CDR1 SGHDN, CDR2 FVKESK. CDR3 coding DNA: TGTGCCAGCAGCCAAGCGGCTAGCAGAGATACGCAGTATTTT. Its translation: CASSQAASRDTQYF.

Only a few counts were recorded for this clonotype. The chain employs TRBV15 and TRBJ2-5; 9 bases are a match to TRBD2. The CDR3 is made up of 15 amino acids. J lost 2 bases, V lost 1 base, and 2 bases had no gene match. Germline CDR1 is LNHNV and CDR2 is YYDKDF (reference sequence). The CDR3 nucleotides are TGTGCCACCAGCAGAGGACTAGCGGAACAAGAGACCCAGTACTTC. The encoded protein is CATSRGLAEQETQYF.

The rearrangement joins TRBV7-9 to TRBJ1-2; 7 bases agree with TRBD1. The germline CDR1 and CDR2 sequences are SEHNR and FQNEAQ (reference sequence). Trimming removed 1 base from V and 5 bases from J; junction bases left unmatched: 7. This CDR3 region has 15 residues. CDR3 bases: TGTGCCAGCAGCTTAGAGTTGGGACAGAATTATGGCTACACCTTC. Translated: CASSLELGQNYGYTF. The variable domain in full, completed from reference TRBV7-9 and TRBJ1-2, reads DTGVSQNPRHKITKRGQNVTFRCDPISEHNRLYWYRQTLGQGPEFLTYFQNEAQLEKSRLLSDRFSAERPKGSFSTLEIQRTEQGDSAMYLCASSLELGQNYGYTFGSGTRLTVV.

This clonotype has more than one count but fewer than ten. The chain has TRBV9 and TRBJ2-3; 13 positions agree with TRBD2. From germline, CDR1 is SGDLS and CDR2 YYNGEE. The trim removed 5 bases at V and 4 bases at J, leaving 7 bases unmatched. CDR3 length equals 16 residues. CDR3 nucleotide sequence: TGTGCCAGCAGTGCTACTAGCGGGGGGGTCCCAGATACGCAGTATTTT. Its protein is CASSATSGGVPDTQYF.

The chain links TRBV20-1 to TRBJ2-7; 10 nucleotides match TRBD2. This CDR3 comprises 15 residues. Germline loops: CDR1 DFQATT, CDR2 SNEGSKA (reference sequence). Trimming cost V 5 bases and J 0 bases; bases outside gene matches: 7. For the CDR3, the DNA is TGCAGTGCTGGGTGGGAGCGGGAGGGCTCCTACGAGCAGTACTTC. It specifies CSAGWEREGSYEQYF.

The chain couples TRBV4-3 to TRBJ2-5; 9 nucleotides agree with TRBD2. J lost 5 bases, V lost 4 bases, and 14 bases had no gene match. Germline CDR1 LGHNA, CDR2 YSLEER. CDR3 length: 17 residues. This chain's CDR3 is CASSRGVAGASGETQYF. The CDR3 region has the DNA TGCGCCAGCAGCCGCGGGGTAGCGGGAGCCTCCGGTGAGACCCAGTACTTC.